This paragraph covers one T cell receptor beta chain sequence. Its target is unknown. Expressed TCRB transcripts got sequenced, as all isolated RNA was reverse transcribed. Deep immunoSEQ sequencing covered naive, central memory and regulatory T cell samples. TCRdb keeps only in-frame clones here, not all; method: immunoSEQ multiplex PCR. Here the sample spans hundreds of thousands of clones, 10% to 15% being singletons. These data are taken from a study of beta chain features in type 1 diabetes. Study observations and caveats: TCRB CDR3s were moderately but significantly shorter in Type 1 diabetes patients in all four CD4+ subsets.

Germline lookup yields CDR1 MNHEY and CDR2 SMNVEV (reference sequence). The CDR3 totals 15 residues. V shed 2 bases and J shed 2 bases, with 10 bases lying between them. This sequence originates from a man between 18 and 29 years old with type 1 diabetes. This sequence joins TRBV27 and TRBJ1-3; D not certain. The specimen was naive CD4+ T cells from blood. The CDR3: CASSLLPVAGNTIYF. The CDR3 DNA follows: TGTGCCAGCAGTTTACTTCCAGTGGCTGGAAACACCATATATTTT.